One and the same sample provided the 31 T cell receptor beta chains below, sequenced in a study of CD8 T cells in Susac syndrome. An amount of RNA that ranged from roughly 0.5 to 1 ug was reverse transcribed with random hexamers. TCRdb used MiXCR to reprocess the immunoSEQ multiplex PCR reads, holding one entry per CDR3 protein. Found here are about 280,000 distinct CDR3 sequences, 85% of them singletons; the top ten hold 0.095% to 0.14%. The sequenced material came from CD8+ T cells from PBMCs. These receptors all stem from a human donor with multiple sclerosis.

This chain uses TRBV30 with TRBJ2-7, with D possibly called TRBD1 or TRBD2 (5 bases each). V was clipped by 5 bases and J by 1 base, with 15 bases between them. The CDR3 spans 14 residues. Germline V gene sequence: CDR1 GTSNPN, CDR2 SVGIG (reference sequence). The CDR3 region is CAWLRDVRSYEQYF. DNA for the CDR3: TGTGCCTGGCTTAGGGACGTCCGATCCTACGAGCAGTACTTC.

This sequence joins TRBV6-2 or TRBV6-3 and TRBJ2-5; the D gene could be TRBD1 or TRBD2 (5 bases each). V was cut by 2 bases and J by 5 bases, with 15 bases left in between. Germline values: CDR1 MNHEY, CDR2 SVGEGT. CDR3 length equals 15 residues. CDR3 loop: CASSYIGTIGETQYF. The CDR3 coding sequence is TGTGCCAGCAGTTACATTGGGACGATCGGGGAGACCCAGTACTTC.

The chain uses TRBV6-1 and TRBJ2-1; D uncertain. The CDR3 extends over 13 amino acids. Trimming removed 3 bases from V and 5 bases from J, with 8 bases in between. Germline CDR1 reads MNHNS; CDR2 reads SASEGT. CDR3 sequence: CASSEAAHNEQFF. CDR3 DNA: TGTGCCAGCAGTGAGGCAGCCCACAATGAGCAGTTCTTC.

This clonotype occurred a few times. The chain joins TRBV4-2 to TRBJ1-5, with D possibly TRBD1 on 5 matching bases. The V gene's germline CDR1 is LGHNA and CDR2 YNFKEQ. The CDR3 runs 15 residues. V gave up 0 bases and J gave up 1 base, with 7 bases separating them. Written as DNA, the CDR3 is TGTGCCAGCAGCCAAGATAGGGGAAGCAATCAGCCCCAGCATTTT. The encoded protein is CASSQDRGSNQPQHF.

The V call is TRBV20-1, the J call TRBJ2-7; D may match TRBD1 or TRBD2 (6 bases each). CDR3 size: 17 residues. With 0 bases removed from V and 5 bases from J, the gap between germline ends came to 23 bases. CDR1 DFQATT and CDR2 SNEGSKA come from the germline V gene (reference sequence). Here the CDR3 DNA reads TGCAGTGCTAGAGATGCCACGGGGGCGGGACTCCTTCACGAGCAGTACTTC. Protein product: CSARDATGAGLLHEQYF.

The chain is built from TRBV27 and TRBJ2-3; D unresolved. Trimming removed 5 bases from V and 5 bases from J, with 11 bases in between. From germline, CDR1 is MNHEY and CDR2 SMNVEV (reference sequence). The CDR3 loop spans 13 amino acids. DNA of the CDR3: TGTGCCAGCAGTCCCCAATCGGTAGATACGCAGTATTTT. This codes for CASSPQSVDTQYF.

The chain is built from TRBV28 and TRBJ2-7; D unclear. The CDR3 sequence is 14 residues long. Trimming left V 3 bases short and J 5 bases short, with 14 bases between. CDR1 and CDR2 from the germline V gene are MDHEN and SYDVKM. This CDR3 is CASSLLRTGHEQYF. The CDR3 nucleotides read TGTGCCAGCAGTTTGCTCCGGACGGGCCACGAGCAGTACTTC.

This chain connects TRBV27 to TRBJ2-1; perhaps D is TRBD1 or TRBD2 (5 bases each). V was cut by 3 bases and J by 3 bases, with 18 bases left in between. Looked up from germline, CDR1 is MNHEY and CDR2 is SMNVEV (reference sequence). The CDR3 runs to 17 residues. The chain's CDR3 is CASSLRRGGNRYNEQFF. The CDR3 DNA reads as TGTGCCAGCAGTTTGCGCCGGGGCGGCAACCGCTACAATGAGCAGTTCTTC.

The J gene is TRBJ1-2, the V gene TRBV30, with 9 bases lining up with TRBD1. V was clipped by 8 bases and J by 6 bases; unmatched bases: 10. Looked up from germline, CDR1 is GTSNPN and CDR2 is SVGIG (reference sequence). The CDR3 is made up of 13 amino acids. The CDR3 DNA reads TGTGCCGGGTACAGGGGGCGAGTGGATGGCTACACCTTC. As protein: CAGYRGRVDGYTF.

This CDR3 is CASRAQDREGANEQFF. In DNA form, the CDR3 reads TGTGCCAGCAGGGCACAGGACAGGGAAGGGGCCAATGAGCAGTTCTTC. The gene calls are TRBV6-1 and TRBJ2-1; TRBD1 matches at 8 bases. The J segment lost 6 bases and the V segment lost 6 bases, leaving 13 bases of the junction unmatched. CDR3 length equals 16 residues. The germline gives CDR1 MNHNS, CDR2 SASEGT.

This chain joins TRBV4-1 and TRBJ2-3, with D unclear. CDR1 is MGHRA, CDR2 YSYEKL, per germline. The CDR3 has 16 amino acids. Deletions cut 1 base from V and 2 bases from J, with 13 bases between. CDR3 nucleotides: TGCGCCAGCAGCCAAGCCTCCGGGCCCTTCACAGATACGCAGTATTTT. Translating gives CASSQASGPFTDTQYF.

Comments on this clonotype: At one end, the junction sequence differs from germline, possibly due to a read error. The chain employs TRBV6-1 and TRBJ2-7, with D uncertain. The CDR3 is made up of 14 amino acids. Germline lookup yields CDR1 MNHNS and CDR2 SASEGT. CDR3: CASCDPAAYYEQYF. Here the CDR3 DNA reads TGTGCCAGCTGTGATCCGGCAGCGTACTACGAGCAGTACTTC.

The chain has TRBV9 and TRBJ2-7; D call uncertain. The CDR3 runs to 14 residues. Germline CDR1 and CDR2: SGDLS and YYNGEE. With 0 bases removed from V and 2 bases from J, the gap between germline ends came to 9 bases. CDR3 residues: CASSVGGPAYEQYF. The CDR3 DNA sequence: TGTGCCAGCAGCGTAGGAGGTCCTGCCTACGAGCAGTACTTC.

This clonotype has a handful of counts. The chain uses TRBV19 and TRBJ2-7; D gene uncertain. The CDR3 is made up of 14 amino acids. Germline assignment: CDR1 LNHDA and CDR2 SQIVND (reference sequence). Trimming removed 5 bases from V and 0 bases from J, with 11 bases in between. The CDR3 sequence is CASSAQVSSYEQYF. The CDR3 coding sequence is TGTGCCAGTAGTGCGCAGGTGAGCTCCTACGAGCAGTACTTC.

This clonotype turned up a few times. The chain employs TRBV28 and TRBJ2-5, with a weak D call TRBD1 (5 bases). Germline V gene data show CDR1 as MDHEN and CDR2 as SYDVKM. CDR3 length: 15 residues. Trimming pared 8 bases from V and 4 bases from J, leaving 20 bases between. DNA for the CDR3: TGTGCCAGCCGCAGGGTCGTGCTCCAACGAGAGACCCAGTACTTC. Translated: CASRRVVLQRETQYF.

The CDR3 loop is CSAEGWGRQEEKLSSYEQYF. The CDR3 DNA sequence: TGCAGTGCTGAGGGGTGGGGGAGGCAGGAGGAAAAGCTAAGCTCCTACGAGCAGTACTTC. The rearrangement uses TRBV20-1 and TRBJ2-7; D is perhaps TRBD2 (6 bases). Per the germline V gene, CDR1 is DFQATT and CDR2 is SNEGSKA (reference sequence). The CDR3 has 20 amino acids. With 5 bases removed from V and 0 bases from J, the gap between germline ends came to 32 bases.

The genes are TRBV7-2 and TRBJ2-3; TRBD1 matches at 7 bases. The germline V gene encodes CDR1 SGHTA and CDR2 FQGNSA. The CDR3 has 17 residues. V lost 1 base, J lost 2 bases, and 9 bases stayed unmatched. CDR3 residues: CASSLEAGTDHTDTQYF. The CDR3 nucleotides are TGTGCCAGCAGCTTAGAGGCCGGGACAGACCACACAGATACGCAGTATTTT.

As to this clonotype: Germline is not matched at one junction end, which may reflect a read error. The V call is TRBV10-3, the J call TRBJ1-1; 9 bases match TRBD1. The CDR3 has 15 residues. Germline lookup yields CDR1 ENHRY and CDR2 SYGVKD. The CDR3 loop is CASSDLDRGGTEAFF. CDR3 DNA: TGTGCCAGCAGTGACTTGGACAGGGGCGGAACTGAAGCTTTCTTT.

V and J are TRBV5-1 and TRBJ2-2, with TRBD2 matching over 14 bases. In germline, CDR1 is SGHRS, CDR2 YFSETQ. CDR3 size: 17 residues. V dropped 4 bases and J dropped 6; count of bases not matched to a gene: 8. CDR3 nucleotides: TGCGCCAGCAGCGGGGGACTAGCGGGAGTGTTGGCCGGGGAGCTGTTTTTT. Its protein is CASSGGLAGVLAGELFF.

The CDR3: CAISGAETINTGELFF. CDR3 nucleotide sequence: TGTGCCATCAGTGGAGCGGAGACAATTAACACCGGGGAGCTGTTTTTT. The J gene is TRBJ2-2, the V gene TRBV10-3, with TRBD2 as a possible D gene (5 bases). Trimming left V 4 bases short and J 2 bases short, with 14 bases between. The CDR3 sequence is 16 residues long. Germline CDR1 reads ENHRY; CDR2 reads SYGVKD.

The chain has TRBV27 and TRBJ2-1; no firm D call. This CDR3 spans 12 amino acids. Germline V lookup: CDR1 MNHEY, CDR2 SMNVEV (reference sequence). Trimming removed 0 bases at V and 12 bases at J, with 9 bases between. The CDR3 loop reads CASSLSAWPQFF. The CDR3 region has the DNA TGTGCCAGCAGTTTATCGGCATGGCCGCAGTTCTTC.

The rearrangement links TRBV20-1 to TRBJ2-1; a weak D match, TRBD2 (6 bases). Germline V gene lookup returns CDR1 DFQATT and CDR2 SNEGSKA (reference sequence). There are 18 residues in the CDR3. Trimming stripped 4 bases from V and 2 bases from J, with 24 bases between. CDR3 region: CSAIAGTSTTLTYNEQFF. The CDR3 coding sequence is TGCAGTGCTATAGCCGGGACTTCCACCACTCTAACCTACAATGAGCAGTTCTTC.

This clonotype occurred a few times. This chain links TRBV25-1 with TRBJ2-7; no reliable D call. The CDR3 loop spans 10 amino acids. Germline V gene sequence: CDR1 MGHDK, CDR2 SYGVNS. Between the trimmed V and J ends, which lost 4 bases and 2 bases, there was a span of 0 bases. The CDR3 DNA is TGTGCCAGCAGTGCCTACGAGCAGTACTTC. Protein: CASSAYEQYF.

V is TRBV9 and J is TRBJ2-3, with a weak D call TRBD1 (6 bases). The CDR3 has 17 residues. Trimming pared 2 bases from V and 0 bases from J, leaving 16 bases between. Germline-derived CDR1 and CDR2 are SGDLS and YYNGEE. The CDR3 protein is CASSVPTRGGSTDTQYF. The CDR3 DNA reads TGTGCCAGCAGCGTCCCGACCAGGGGCGGGAGCACAGATACGCAGTATTTT.

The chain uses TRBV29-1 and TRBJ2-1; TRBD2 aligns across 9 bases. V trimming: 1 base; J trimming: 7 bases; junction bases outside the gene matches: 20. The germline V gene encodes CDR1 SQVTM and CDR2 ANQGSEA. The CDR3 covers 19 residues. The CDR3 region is CSVEGVTSGAGSRTNEQFF. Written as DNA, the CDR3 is TGCAGCGTTGAAGGTGTGACTAGCGGCGCTGGTTCGAGGACGAATGAGCAGTTCTTC.

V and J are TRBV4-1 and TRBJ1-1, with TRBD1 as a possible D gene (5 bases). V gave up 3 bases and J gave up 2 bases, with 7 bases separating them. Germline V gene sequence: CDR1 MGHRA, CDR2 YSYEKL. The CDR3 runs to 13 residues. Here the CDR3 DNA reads TGCGCCAGCAGCCACAGGGATAACACTGAAGCTTTCTTT. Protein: CASSHRDNTEAFF.

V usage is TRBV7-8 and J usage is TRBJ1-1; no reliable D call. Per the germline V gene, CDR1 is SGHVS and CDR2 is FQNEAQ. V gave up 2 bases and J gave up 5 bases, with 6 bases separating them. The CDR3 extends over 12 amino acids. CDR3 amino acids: CASSLIVTEAFF. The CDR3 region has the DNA TGTGCCAGCAGCTTAATCGTAACTGAAGCTTTCTTT.

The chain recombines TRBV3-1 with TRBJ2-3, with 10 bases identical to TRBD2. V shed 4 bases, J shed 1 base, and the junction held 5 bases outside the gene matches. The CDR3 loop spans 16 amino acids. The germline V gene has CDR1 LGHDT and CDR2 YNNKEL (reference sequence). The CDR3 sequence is CASSLIAGGGTDTQYF. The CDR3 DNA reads TGTGCCAGCAGCCTCATAGCGGGAGGAGGCACAGATACGCAGTATTTT.

The CDR3 here is CASSEDRGAHTDTQYF. The CDR3 nucleotides are TGTGCCAGCAGTGAAGACCGGGGGGCGCATACAGATACGCAGTATTTT. The V call is TRBV6-1, the J call TRBJ2-3; tentatively, D is TRBD2 (7 bases). The V end lost 1 base, the J end lost 3 bases, and 14 bases lay between the germline ends. This CDR3 is built from 16 residues. Germline loops: CDR1 MNHNS, CDR2 SASEGT.

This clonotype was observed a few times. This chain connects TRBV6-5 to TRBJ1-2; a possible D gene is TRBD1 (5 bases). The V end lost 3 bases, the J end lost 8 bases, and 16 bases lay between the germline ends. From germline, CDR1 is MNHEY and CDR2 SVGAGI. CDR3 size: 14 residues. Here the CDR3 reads CASSYDSLLGGYTF. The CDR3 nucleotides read TGTGCCAGCAGTTATGACAGCCTCTTGGGCGGCTACACCTTC.

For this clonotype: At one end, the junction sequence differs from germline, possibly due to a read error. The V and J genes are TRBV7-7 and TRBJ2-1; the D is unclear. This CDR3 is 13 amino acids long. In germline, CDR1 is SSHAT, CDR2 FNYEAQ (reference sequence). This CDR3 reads CASSLAGDDEQFF. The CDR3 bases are TGTGCTAGCAGCTTAGCCGGAGACGATGAGCAGTTCTTC.